These 21 T cell receptor beta chains share one sample of origin, sequenced in a study of cytomegalovirus exposure and HLA in healthy donors. PCR used 60 Vbeta primers and 13 Jbeta primers. The protocol was immunoSEQ multiplex PCR, while the TCRdb copy is restricted to in-frame clones and leaves out a portion. Among about 110,000 clones listed, about two thirds were seen once. Sequences were obtained from PBMCs. Receptor source: a boy younger than 18 in good health and CMV-seronegative.

V is TRBV7-9 and J is TRBJ2-7; TRBD1 agrees at 8 bases. The CDR3 covers 15 residues. V lost 2 bases, J lost 2 bases, and 5 bases stayed unmatched. CDR1 and CDR2 (germline): SEHNR, FQNEAQ (reference sequence). The CDR3 region is CASSLRGTGAYEQYF. The CDR3 bases are TGTGCCAGCAGCTTACGGGGGACAGGAGCCTACGAGCAGTACTTC. The full variable domain, completed using reference TRBV7-9 and TRBJ2-7, is DTGVSQNPRHKITKRGQNVTFRCDPISEHNRLYWYRQTLGQGPEFLTYFQNEAQLEKSRLLSDRFSAERPKGSFSTLEIQRTEQGDSAMYLCASSLRGTGAYEQYFGPGTRLTVT.

The CDR3 DNA sequence: TGCGCCAGCAGCCAAGATGAGGTTGGTTGGACAGGCTACACCTTC. As protein: CASSQDEVGWTGYTF. J is TRBJ1-2 and V is TRBV4-1, with D possibly matching TRBD1 (5 bases). Germline V CDR1 and CDR2: MGHRA, YSYEKL. Trimming left V 0 bases short and J 8 bases short, with 16 bases between. The CDR3 runs 15 residues.

This chain's CDR3 is CASGTGETATDGYTF. CDR3 in DNA: TGTGCTAGTGGTACAGGGGAGACAGCAACGGATGGCTACACCTTC. V gene TRBV12-5 combines with J gene TRBJ1-2; 7 bases are a match to TRBD1. The CDR3 is 15 amino acids. Per germline, CDR1 LGHNT and CDR2 FRNRAP. V lost 5 bases, J lost 6 bases, and 12 bases stayed unmatched.

This chain joins TRBV7-2 and TRBJ1-5; 8 bases line up with TRBD1. CDR1 is SGHTA and CDR2 is FQGNSA in the germline V gene. V dropped 2 bases and J dropped 4; count of bases not matched to a gene: 7. The CDR3 length is 16 residues. In DNA, the CDR3 is TGTGCCAGCAGCTTACCGGGACAGGCTTTTAATCAGCCCCAGCATTTT. This sequence encodes CASSLPGQAFNQPQHF.

The CDR3 nucleotides are TGTGCCTCAAGCAACGTGGTGTACCAAGAGACCCAGTACTTC. As protein: CASSNVVYQETQYF. This chain links TRBV13 with TRBJ2-5; D not resolved. Trimming removed 11 bases at V and 0 bases at J, with 16 bases between. Per germline, CDR1 PRHDT and CDR2 FYEKMQ (reference sequence). The CDR3 contains 14 residues.

The chain has TRBV7-9 and TRBJ1-5; the match to TRBD1 covers 8 bases. CDR1 and CDR2 (germline): SEHNR, FQNEAQ (reference sequence). V was clipped by 7 bases and J by 6 bases; unmatched bases: 11. The CDR3 covers 15 residues. CDR3 DNA: TGTGCCAGCACCATGGGGCAGGGGGCTACTCAGCCCCAGCATTTT. Translation gives CASTMGQGATQPQHF.

This clone was recorded a few times. The chain uses TRBV5-1 and TRBJ2-5; D might be TRBD1 (6 bases). The germline CDR1 and CDR2 sequences are SGHRS and YFSETQ. Trimming took off 4 bases at V and 5 bases at J, with 15 bases between the two ends. The CDR3 runs to 14 residues. The CDR3 DNA sequence: TGCGCCAGCAGCCCGGTGGGGGCGGAGGAGACCCAGTACTTC. Translating it yields CASSPVGAEETQYF.

The chain uses TRBV28 and TRBJ2-2; TRBD1 aligns across 9 bases. Germline values: CDR1 MDHEN, CDR2 SYDVKM. The CDR3 totals 15 residues. Germline trimming cut 5 bases from V and 5 bases from J; bases unmatched to any gene: 6. The CDR3 here is CASSPGQGRTGELFF. The CDR3 DNA sequence: TGTGCCAGCAGTCCGGGACAGGGAAGGACCGGGGAGCTGTTTTTT.

This rearrangement joins TRBV28 to TRBJ2-7; D is possibly TRBD2 (6 bases). The V and J ends lost 10 bases and 3 bases respectively, with 13 bases between them. The CDR3 spans 12 residues. CDR1 and CDR2 from the germline V gene are MDHEN and SYDVKM. As DNA, the CDR3 is TGTGCCACCAGGGCGGGGTACTACGAGCAGTACTTC. As protein: CATRAGYYEQYF.

The V gene is TRBV28, the J gene TRBJ2-6; D perhaps matches TRBD2 (5 bases). This CDR3 is built from 19 residues. Between the trimmed V and J ends, which lost 5 bases and 4 bases, there was a span of 24 bases. Germline assignment: CDR1 MDHEN and CDR2 SYDVKM. The CDR3 is CASSLTRRVSGWGANVLTF. CDR3 nucleotide sequence: TGTGCCAGCAGTCTAACCAGAAGGGTATCGGGGTGGGGGGCCAACGTCCTGACTTTC.

The J gene is TRBJ1-4, the V gene TRBV28; D is unclear. Germline lookup yields CDR1 MDHEN and CDR2 SYDVKM. CDR3 length: 11 residues. The V gene lost 6 bases and the J gene lost 5 bases, with 4 bases spanning the gap. DNA of the CDR3: TGTGCCAGCAGGCGGAATGAAAAACTGTTTTTT. Protein sequence: CASRRNEKLFF.

As to this clone: This is likely a read error, given that the CDR3 carries no conserved phenylalanine or tryptophan at its end. The J gene is TRBJ1-1, the V gene TRBV30; a possible D gene is TRBD1 (5 bases). The V gene's germline CDR1 is GTSNPN and CDR2 SVGIG (reference sequence). The CDR3 has 11 residues. DNA of the CDR3: TGTGCTTTGACGGGGGGCACTGAAGCTTTCGTT. Translation: CALTGGTEAFV.

This chain links TRBV27 with TRBJ2-2; D is ambiguous. Germline lookup yields CDR1 MNHEY and CDR2 SMNVEV (reference sequence). V lost 7 bases and J lost 7, with 16 bases in between. This CDR3 is 14 amino acids long. CDR3 residues: CASTPVSPGGELFF. The CDR3 DNA is TGTGCCAGCACCCCGGTGTCCCCGGGCGGGGAGCTGTTTTTT.

The CDR3 region has the DNA TGTGCCAGCAGTGGTCTAGCGGGAGTAATCAACAATGAGCAGTTCTTC. This translates into CASSGLAGVINNEQFF. The chain has TRBV6-1 and TRBJ2-1, with 10 nucleotides matching TRBD2. The CDR3 consists of 16 residues. The trim removed 4 bases at V and 5 bases at J, leaving 8 bases unmatched. Germline-derived CDR1 and CDR2 are MNHNS and SASEGT.

The gene calls are TRBV28 and TRBJ1-5; D not certain. Trimming removed 7 bases from V and 0 bases from J, with 13 bases in between. This CDR3 has 15 amino acids. The germline CDR1 and CDR2 sequences are MDHEN and SYDVKM. The CDR3 bases are TGTGCCAGCACCCCGCGAGGGCATAGCAATCAGCCCCAGCATTTT. Its protein is CASTPRGHSNQPQHF.

This chain connects TRBV6-4 to TRBJ1-1, with TRBD1 matching over 7 bases. The V gene's germline CDR1 is MRHNA and CDR2 SNTAGT. With 6 bases clipped from V and 4 bases from J, the junction kept 14 bases outside the gene matches. The length of the CDR3 is 16 residues. CDR3 region: CASSAEGTAKLTEAFF. The CDR3, as DNA: TGTGCCAGCAGCGCTGAGGGGACAGCAAAACTCACTGAAGCTTTCTTT.

V usage is TRBV2 and J usage is TRBJ1-2, with 8 bases that match TRBD1. The CDR3 extends over 15 amino acids. The germline V gene encodes CDR1 SNHLY and CDR2 FYNNEI. J lost 4 bases, V lost 6 bases, and 10 bases had no gene match. For the CDR3, the DNA is TGTGCCAGCAGCTCCTGGACAGGGAATGCCTATGGCTACACCTTC. Translating gives CASSSWTGNAYGYTF.

This clone occurred a few times. The rearrangement uses TRBV5-8 and TRBJ1-2; tentative D call: TRBD1 (6 bases). Trimming left V 3 bases short and J 5 bases short, with 11 bases between. The CDR3 length is 13 residues. CDR1 SGHTS and CDR2 YDEGEE come from the germline V gene. The CDR3 DNA sequence: TGTGCCAGCAGCTACCGGGACATTTATGGCTACACCTTC. It yields the protein CASSYRDIYGYTF.

This clone was seen a single time. The chain is built from TRBV28 and TRBJ2-7, with no clear D. Germline loops: CDR1 MDHEN, CDR2 SYDVKM. The CDR3 loop spans 11 amino acids. Trimming left V 11 bases short and J 6 bases short, with 14 bases between. The CDR3 sequence is CASDSRGEQYF. CDR3 nucleotides: TGTGCCTCGGATAGCCGAGGCGAGCAGTACTTC.

The genes are TRBV6-5 and TRBJ1-2, with D perhaps matching TRBD1 (5 bases). The CDR3 loop spans 15 amino acids. CDR1 is MNHEY and CDR2 is SVGAGI in the germline V gene. V was shortened by 7 bases and J by 4 bases, with 19 bases between the two germline ends. Here the CDR3 DNA reads TGTGCCAGCACCGACCTCGGTGGGGCGGCCTATGGCTACACCTTC. It specifies CASTDLGGAAYGYTF.

This clone was seen a handful of times. The chain links TRBV7-9 to TRBJ2-3, with a weak D call TRBD2 (7 bases). The CDR3 runs to 12 residues. Between the trimmed V and J ends, which lost 8 bases and 5 bases, there was a span of 11 bases. Germline V gene sequence: CDR1 SEHNR, CDR2 FQNEAQ (reference sequence). CDR3 coding DNA: TGTGCCAGCCGGGGAGGGGGAGATACGCAGTATTTT. Its protein product is CASRGGGDTQYF.